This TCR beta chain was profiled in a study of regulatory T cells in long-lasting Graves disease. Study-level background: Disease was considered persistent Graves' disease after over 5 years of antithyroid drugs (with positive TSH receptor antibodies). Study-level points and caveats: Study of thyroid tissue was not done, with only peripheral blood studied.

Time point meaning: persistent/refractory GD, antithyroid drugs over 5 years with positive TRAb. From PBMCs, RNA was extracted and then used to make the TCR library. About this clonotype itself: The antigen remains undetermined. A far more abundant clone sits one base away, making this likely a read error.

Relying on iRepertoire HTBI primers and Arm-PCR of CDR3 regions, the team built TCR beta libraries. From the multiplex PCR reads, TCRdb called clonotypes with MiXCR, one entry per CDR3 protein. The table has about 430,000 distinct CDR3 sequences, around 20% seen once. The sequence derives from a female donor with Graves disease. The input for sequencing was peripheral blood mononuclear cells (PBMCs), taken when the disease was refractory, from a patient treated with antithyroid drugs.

The chain's CDR3 is CVSSAPPASETQYF. Here the CDR3 DNA reads TGTGTCAGCAGTGCCCCCCCGGCGTCGGAGACCCAGTACTTC. The chain combines TRBV27 with TRBJ2-5; D not certain. This CDR3 region has 14 residues. Per the germline V gene, CDR1 is MNHEY and CDR2 is SMNVEV (reference sequence).